This section outlines one TCR beta chain sequence together with its context. Its antigen is unknown. The CDR3 runs 16 residues. In germline, CDR1 is SGHNT, CDR2 YENEEA. Trimming took 1 base from V and 9 from J; bases not matched to a gene: 4. Assay used: immunoSEQ multiplex PCR; TCRdb lists only in-frame clones, some missing. This table holds about 100,000 clones, around 91% found once. This entry is derived from a study of OX40 agonist ivuxolimab in advanced cancers. In the study overall: Patients' therapy was ivuxolimab, an antibody that acts as an agonist of OX40 (CD134). The eligibility criteria allowed prior anti-PD-1, anti-PD-L1 or anti-CTLA-4 therapy, and about 40% had some. Every 2 weeks, patients got intravenous ivuxolimab at one of six dose levels (0.01-10 mg/kg). Study observations and caveats: At doses 0.1 to 3.0 mg/kg, CD4+ and CD8+ clones expanded.

The source material was CD4+ or CD8+ T cells sorted from blood, sampled in a trial of the OX40 agonist ivuxolimab. The chain is built from TRBV11-3 and TRBJ2-1; 15 bases are shared with TRBD2. The receptor comes from an adult with an advanced solid tumor such as melanoma, head and neck, liver or kidney cancer. The CDR3 spells CASSLGGLAGGTEQFF. The CDR3 coding sequence is TGTGCCAGCAGCTTAGGGGGACTAGCGGGGGGCACTGAGCAGTTCTTC.